This T cell receptor (beta chain) was captured by sequencing in a study of blood T cell repertoires in COVID-19. Study as a whole: The United States, Italy and Spain were the sources of the acute and convalescent COVID-19 samples. PBMCs, B-cell-depleted T cells, or T cells were the source of the cDNA or gDNA that made up the material.

Original processing notes: The authors estimated nucleated cell counts from reference gene primer amplification. Measured with immunoSEQ multiplex PCR; TCRdb has only the in-frame clones, and not every one. V and J calls and clone size are given by that table; D and trimming were obtained from the DNA. The repertoire holds fewer than 85,000 clones, with more than 75% as singletons. V lost 2 bases to trimming and J lost 1 base, with 12 bases between them. The CDR3 contains 16 residues. CDR1 LGHNA and CDR2 YNFKEQ come from the germline V gene. The rearrangement links TRBV4-2 to TRBJ2-1, with D possibly matching TRBD1 (5 bases). This receptor was identified in a man in his fifties or sixties with active COVID-19. What was sequenced was peripheral blood. As DNA, the CDR3 is TGTGCCAGCAGCCAAACGACAGCTAATTCCTACAATGAGCAGTTCTTC. It is translated as CASSQTTANSYNEQFF.